The clone carrying this T cell receptor beta chain was counted once. This sample was included in a study of blood T cell repertoires in COVID-19. Study-wide background: Donors in the United States, Italy and Spain gave samples during acute or convalescent COVID-19. The cDNA or gDNA used as material had been derived from T cells, B-cell-depleted T cells, or PBMCs.

This CDR3 comprises 14 residues. Trimming at V came to 3 bases and at J to 0 bases, leaving 0 bases not matched to a gene. Per the germline V gene, CDR1 is SGHNT and CDR2 is YYREEE (reference sequence). Authors' methods: Amplification with reference gene primers provided the estimates of nucleated cell counts. The assay was immunoSEQ multiplex PCR, and TCRdb's table has in-frame clones only and misses some. Clone size and the V and J calls come from that table; the DNA yielded D and trimming. The sample consists of over 110,000 clones, roughly 88% of them appearing once. This sequence joins TRBV5-4 and TRBJ2-5; 9 positions match TRBD1. The material sequenced was peripheral blood. This sequence originates from a human donor in a cohort sampled during active COVID-19. The CDR3 DNA follows: TGTGCCAGCAGCTGGGACAGGGACCAAGAGACCCAGTACTTC. Translated: CASSWDRDQETQYF. Variable domain in full (rest from reference TRBV5-4 and TRBJ2-5): ETGVTQSPTHLIKTRGQQVTLRCSSQSGHNTVSWYQQALGQGPQFIFQYYREEENGRGNFPPRFSGLQFPNYSSELNVNALELDDSALYLCASSWDRDQETQYFGPGTRLLVL.